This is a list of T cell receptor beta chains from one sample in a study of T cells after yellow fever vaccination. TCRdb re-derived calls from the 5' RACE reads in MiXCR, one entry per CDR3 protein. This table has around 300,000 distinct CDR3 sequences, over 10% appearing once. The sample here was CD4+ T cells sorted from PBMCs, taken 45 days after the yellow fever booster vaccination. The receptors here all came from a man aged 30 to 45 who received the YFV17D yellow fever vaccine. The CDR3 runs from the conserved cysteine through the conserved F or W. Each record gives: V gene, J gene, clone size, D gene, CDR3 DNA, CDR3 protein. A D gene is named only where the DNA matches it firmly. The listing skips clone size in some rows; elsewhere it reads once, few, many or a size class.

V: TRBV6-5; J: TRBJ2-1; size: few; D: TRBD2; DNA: TGTGCCAGCAGTTACCAACTAGCGGGAGTGGGTGAGCAGTTCTTC; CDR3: CASSYQLAGVGEQFF
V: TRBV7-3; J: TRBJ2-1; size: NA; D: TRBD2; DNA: TGTGCCAGCAGCTTATACCGGGAGGGTGTCAATGAGCAGTTCTTC; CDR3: CASSLYREGVNEQFF
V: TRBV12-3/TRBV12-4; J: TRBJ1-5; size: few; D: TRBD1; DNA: TGTGCCAGCACTTTTCAGGGGGCTAGTGGCAATCAGCCCCAGCATTTT; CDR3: CASTFQGASGNQPQHF
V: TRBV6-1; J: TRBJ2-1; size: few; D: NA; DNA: TGTGCCAGCATCGGTCGGGGTCGGGCCTACAATGAGCAGTTCTTC; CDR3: CASIGRGRAYNEQFF
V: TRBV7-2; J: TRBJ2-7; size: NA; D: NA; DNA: TGTGCCAGCAGCTTATCGAACGAGCAGTACTTC; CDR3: CASSLSNEQYF
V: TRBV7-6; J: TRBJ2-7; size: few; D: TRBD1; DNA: TGTGCCAGCAGCTTGGTTTCTACAGGGGACTCCTACGAGCAGTACTTC; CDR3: CASSLVSTGDSYEQYF
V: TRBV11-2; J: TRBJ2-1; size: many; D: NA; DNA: TGTGCCAGCACTCTCCAGGACAGGGGTAGCGGGAGGCTAAATGAGCAGTTCTTC; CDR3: CASTLQDRGSGRLNEQFF
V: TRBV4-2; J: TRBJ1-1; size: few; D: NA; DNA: TGTGCCAGCAGCCTACAGGTTATGAACACTGAAGCTTTCTTT; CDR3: CASSLQVMNTEAFF
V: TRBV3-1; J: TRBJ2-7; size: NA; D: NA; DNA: TGTGCCAGCAGCCGCGCCAGCGGGCCCTACGAGCAGTACTTC; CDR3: CASSRASGPYEQYF
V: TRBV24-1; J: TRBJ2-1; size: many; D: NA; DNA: TGTGCCACCAGTGATTCAGGGGCCAGCTCCTACAATGAGCAGTTCTTC; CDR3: CATSDSGASSYNEQFF
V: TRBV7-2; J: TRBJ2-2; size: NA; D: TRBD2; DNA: TGTGCCAGCAGGCGACTAGCGGGAGGACACACCGGGGAGCTGTTTTTT; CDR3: CASRRLAGGHTGELFF
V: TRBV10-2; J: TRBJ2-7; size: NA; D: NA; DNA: TGCGCCAGCAGTGTCCGGGACACGACCTACGAGCAGTACTTC; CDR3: CASSVRDTTYEQYF
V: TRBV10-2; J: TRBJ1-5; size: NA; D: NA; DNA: TGCGCCAGCAGTGAATTACAATTCAATCAGCCCCAGCATTTT; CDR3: CASSELQFNQPQHF
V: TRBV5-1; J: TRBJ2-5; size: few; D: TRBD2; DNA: TGCGCCAGCAGCCCGGGAGGGGGCCAAGAGACCCAGTACTTC; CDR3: CASSPGGGQETQYF
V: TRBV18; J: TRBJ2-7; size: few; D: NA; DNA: TGTGCCAGCTCACCAACTCGGGACGGCCCTAAGGAGCAGTACTTC; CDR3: CASSPTRDGPKEQYF
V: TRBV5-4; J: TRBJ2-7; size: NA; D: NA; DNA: TGTGCCAGCAGCTCGGGGACTGCGAGCTCCTACGAGCAGTACTTC; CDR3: CASSSGTASSYEQYF
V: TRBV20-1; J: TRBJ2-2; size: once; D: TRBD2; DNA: TGCAGTGCTAGGGCTAGCGGAGCGGGCACCGGGGAGCTGTTTTTT; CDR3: CSARASGAGTGELFF
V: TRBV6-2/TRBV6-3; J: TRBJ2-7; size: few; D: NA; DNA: TGTGCCAGCAGGAACACAGAGATCCCCGTTTGTTACTTC; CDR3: CASRNTEIPVCYF
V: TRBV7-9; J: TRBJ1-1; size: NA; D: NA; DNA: TGTGCCAGCAGCTTATATTCTGTGAACACTGAAGCTTTCTTT; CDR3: CASSLYSVNTEAFF
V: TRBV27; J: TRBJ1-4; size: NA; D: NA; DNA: TGTGCCAGCAGTTTAGGTGGGAAAGGTGAAAAACTGTTTTTT; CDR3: CASSLGGKGEKLFF
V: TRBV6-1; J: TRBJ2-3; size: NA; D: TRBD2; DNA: TGTGCCAGCAAACGGACTAGACTCGGAGATACGCAGTATTTT; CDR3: CASKRTRLGDTQYF
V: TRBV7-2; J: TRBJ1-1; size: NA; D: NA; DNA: TGTGCCAGCAGCACCCCCTCAGGGAGGAACACTGAAGCTTTCTTT; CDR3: CASSTPSGRNTEAFF
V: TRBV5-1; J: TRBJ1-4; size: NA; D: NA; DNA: TGCGCCAGCAGCGCCTTACAGGTTCGCAACAATGAAAAACTGTTTTTT; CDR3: CASSALQVRNNEKLFF
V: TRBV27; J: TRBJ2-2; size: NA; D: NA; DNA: TGTGCCAGCAGTTTATGGTCCGACACCGGGGAGCTGTTTTTT; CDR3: CASSLWSDTGELFF
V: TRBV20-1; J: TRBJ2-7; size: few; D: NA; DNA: TGCAGTGCTAGAGTGGGTGGGTACGAGCAGTACTTC; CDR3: CSARVGGYEQYF
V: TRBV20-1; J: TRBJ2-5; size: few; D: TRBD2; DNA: TGCAGTGCTAGACGGGAGGGCGGTGAGACCCAGTACTTC; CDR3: CSARREGGETQYF
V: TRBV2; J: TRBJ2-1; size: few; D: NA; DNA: TGTGCCAGCAGTGCCAGAAATGAGCAGTTCTTC; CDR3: CASSARNEQFF
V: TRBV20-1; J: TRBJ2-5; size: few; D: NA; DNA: TGCAGTGGGCGGGAGACAGGGGAGACCCAGTACTTC; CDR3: CSGRETGETQYF
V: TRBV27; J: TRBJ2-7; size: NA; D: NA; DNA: TGTGCCAGCAGTGCCATAAACGAGCAGTACTTC; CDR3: CASSAINEQYF
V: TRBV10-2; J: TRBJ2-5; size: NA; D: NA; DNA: TGCGCCAGCAGTGCAGGGAGAGAGACCCAGTACTTC; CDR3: CASSAGRETQYF
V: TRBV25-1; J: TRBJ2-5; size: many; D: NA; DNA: TGTGCCAGCAGTCCTCACTCCGGGGAGACCCAGTACTTC; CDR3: CASSPHSGETQYF
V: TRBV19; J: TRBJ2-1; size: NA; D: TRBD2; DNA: TGTGCCAGTAGTATAGAGAGTAGGGGACTAGCGGGAGCAAATGAGCAGTTCTTC; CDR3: CASSIESRGLAGANEQFF
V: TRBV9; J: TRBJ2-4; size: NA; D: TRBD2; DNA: TGTGCCAGCAGTGGGAGCGGGGTGGGCAAAAACATTCAGTACTTC; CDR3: CASSGSGVGKNIQYF
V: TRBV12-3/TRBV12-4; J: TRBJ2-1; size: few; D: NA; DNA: TGTGCCAGCAGCAGCGACAGACAATTCAATGAGCAGTTCTTC; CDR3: CASSSDRQFNEQFF
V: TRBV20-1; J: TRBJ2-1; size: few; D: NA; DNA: TGCAGTGCGAAAGGGCCGCTAAGTAGCAATGAGCAGTTCTTC; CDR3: CSAKGPLSSNEQFF
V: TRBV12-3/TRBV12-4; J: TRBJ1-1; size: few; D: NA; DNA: TGTGCCAGCAGTTTAGGGGCAGGCCTTGAAGCTTTCTTT; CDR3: CASSLGAGLEAFF
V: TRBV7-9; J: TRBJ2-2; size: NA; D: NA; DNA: TGTGCCAGCAGCTTAGGATTAGCCTCAGGTGGGGAGCTGTTTTTT; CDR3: CASSLGLASGGELFF
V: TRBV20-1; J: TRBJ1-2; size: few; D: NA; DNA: TGCAGTGCGCAAAACAGGGTAAAGGGCTACACCTTC; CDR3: CSAQNRVKGYTF
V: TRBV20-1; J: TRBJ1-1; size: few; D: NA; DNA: TGCAGTGCTAGAGATGGGGCCAAAGCTGAAGCTTTCTTT; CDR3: CSARDGAKAEAFF
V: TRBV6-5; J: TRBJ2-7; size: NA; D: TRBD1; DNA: TGTGCCAGCAGTTACTACGACAGGGGCGAGCAGTACTTC; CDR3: CASSYYDRGEQYF
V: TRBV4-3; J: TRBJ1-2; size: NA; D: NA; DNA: TGCGCCAGCAGCCAAGATACAGGGTATGGCTACACCTTC; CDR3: CASSQDTGYGYTF
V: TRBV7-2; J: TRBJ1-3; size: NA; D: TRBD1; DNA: TGTGCCAGCAGCTTACCAGGGGGCGCGAACACCATATATTTT; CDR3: CASSLPGGANTIYF
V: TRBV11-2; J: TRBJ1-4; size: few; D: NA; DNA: TGTGCCTGTAGCGTCGGAGGTGCAACTAATGAAAAACTGTTTTTT; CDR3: CACSVGGATNEKLFF
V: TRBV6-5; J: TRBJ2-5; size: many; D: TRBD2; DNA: TGTGCCAGCAGAAGGGGAGGGGAGACCCAGTACTTC; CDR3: CASRRGGETQYF
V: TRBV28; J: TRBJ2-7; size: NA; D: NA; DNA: TGTGCCAGCAGTGTTGGGACCTCGACCTACGAGCAGTACTTC; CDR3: CASSVGTSTYEQYF
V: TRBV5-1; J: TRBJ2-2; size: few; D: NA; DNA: TGCGCCAGCAGCTACCGAAGGAGGGCGATTGACACCGGGGAGCTGTTTTTT; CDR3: CASSYRRRAIDTGELFF
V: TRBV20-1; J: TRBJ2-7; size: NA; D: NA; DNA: TGCAGTGCTAGATCATGGACTACTACCTACGAGCAGTACTTC; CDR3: CSARSWTTTYEQYF
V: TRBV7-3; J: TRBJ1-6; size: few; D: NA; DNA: TGTGCCAGCAGCTTAACAGGCCCGGCGGCACCCCTCCACTTT; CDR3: CASSLTGPAAPLHF
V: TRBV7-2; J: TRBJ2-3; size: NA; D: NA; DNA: TGTGCCAGCAGCCAGGCGCGATCGGATACGCAGTATTTT; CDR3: CASSQARSDTQYF
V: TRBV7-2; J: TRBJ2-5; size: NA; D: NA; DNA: TGTGCCAGCAGCCTCAAAAACCAAGAGACCCAGTACTTC; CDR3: CASSLKNQETQYF
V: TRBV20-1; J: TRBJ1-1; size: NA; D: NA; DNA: TGCAGTGCTAGAGATTTCCGCAGGAGGAACACTGAAGCTTTCTTT; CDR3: CSARDFRRRNTEAFF
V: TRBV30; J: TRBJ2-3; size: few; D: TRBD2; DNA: TGTGCCTGGAGTACACCGGGAGGGCCCCGGGATACGCAGTATTTT; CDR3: CAWSTPGGPRDTQYF
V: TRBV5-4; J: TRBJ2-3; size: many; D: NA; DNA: TGTGCCAGCAGCTTGGAGGTCAGGACCGCAGATACGCAGTATTTT; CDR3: CASSLEVRTADTQYF
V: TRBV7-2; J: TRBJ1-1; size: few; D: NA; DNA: TGTGCCAGCAGCTTAGCTAGGGTGGGGAAGAACACTGAAGCTTTCTTT; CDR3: CASSLARVGKNTEAFF
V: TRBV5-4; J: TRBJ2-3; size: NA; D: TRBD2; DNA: TGTGCCAGCAGCTTGGAGGGACTAGCGGTTACGCAGTATTTT; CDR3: CASSLEGLAVTQYF
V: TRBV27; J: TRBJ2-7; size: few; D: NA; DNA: TGTGCCAGCAGTTTAAGGAGATACTACGAGCAGTACTTC; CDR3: CASSLRRYYEQYF
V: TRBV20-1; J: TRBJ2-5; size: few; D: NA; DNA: TGCAGTGCTAGTGAAGGGCAAGAGACCCAGTACTTC; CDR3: CSASEGQETQYF
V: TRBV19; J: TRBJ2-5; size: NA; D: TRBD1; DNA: TGTGCTACGGGACAGGGAAATTTCGAGACCCAGTACTTC; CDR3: CATGQGNFETQYF
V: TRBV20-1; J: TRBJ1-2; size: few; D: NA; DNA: TGCAGTGCTAGATTGTCGAGGCTCTATGGCTACACCTTC; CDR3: CSARLSRLYGYTF
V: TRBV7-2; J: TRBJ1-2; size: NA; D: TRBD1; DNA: TGTGCCAGCAGACAGGGGGCTAACTATGGCTACACCTTC; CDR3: CASRQGANYGYTF